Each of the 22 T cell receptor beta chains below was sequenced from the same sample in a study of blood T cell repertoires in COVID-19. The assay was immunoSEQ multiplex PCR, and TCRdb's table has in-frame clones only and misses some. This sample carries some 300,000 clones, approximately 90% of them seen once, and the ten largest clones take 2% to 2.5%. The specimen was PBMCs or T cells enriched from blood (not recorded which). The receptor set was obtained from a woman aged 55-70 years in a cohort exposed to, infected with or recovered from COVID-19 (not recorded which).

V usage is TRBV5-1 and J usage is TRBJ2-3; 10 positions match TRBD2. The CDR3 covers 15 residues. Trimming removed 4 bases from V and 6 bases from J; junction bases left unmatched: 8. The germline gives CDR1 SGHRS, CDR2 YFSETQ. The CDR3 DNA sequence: TGCGCCAGCAGCCCGCCTTCTAGCGGGAGTGATACGCAGTATTTT. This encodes CASSPPSSGSDTQYF.

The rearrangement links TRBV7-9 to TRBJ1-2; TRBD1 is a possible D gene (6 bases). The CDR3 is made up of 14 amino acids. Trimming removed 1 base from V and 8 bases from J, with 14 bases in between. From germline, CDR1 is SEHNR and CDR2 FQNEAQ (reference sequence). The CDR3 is CASSLGFRGAGYTF. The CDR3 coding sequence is TGTGCCAGCAGCTTAGGGTTTCGGGGGGCCGGCTACACCTTC.

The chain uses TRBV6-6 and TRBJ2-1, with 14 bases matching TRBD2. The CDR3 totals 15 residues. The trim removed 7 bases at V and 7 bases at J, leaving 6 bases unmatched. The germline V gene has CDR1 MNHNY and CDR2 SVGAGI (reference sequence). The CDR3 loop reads CASTPGTSGGNEQFF. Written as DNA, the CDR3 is TGTGCCAGCACCCCTGGGACTAGCGGGGGTAATGAGCAGTTCTTC.

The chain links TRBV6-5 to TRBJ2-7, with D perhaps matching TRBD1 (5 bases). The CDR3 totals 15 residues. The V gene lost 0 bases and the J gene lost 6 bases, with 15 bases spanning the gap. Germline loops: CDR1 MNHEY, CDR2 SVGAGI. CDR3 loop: CASSYSGPGQSEQYF. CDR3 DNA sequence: TGTGCCAGCAGTTACTCGGGGCCCGGTCAAAGCGAGCAGTACTTC.

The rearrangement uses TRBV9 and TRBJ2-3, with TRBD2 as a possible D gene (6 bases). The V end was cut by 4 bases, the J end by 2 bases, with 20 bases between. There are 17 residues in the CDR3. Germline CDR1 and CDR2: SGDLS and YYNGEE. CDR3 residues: CASSRSGFPGTTDTQYF. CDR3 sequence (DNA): TGTGCCAGCAGCCGAAGCGGGTTCCCCGGGACCACAGATACGCAGTATTTT.

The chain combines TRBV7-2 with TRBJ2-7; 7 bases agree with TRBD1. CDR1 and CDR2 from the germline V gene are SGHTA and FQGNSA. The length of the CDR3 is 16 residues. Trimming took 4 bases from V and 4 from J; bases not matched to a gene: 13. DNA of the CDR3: TGTGCCAGCAGCTCGAGGGCGACAGGGATACCTTACGAGCAGTACTTC. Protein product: CASSSRATGIPYEQYF.

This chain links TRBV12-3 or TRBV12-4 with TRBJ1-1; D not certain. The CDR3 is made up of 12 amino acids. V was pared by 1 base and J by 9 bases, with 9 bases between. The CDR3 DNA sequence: TGTGCCAGCAGTTTAGTTGCAGGAAAAGCTTTCTTT. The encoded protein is CASSLVAGKAFF.

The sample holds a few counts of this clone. CDR3 protein: CASSLGGFADTQYF. DNA for the CDR3: TGTGCCAGCAGCTTAGGAGGTTTCGCAGATACGCAGTATTTT. This chain joins TRBV7-2 and TRBJ2-3; D ambiguous. The CDR3 has 14 residues. Germline CDR1 and CDR2: SGHTA and FQGNSA. With 1 base removed from V and 4 bases from J, the gap between germline ends came to 9 bases.

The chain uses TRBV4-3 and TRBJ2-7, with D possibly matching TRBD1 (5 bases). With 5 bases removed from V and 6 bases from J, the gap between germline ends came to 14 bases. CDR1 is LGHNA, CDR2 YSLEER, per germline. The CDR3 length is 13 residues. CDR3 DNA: TGCGCCAGCAGCGTACAGGTACGGGTCGAGCAGTACTTC. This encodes CASSVQVRVEQYF.

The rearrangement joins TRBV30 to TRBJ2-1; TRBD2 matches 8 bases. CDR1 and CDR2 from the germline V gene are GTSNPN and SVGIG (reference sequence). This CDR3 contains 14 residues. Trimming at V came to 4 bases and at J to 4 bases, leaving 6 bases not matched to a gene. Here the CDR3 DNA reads TGTGCCTGGAATGTACTAGCGGATTACAATGAGCAGTTCTTC. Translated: CAWNVLADYNEQFF.

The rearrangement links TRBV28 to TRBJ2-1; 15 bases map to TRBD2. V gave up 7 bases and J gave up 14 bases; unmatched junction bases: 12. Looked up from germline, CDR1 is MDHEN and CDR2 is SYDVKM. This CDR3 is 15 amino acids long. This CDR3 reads CASIEGLAGGRMEFF. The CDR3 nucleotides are TGTGCCAGCATCGAGGGACTAGCGGGAGGAAGGATGGAGTTCTTC.

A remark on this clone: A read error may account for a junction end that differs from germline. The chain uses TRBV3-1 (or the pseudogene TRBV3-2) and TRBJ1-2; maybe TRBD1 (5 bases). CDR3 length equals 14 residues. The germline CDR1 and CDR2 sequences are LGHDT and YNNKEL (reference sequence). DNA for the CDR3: TGTGCCAGCAGGGGGGAGGGTCGCGGCTATGACTACACCTTC. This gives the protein CASRGEGRGYDYTF.

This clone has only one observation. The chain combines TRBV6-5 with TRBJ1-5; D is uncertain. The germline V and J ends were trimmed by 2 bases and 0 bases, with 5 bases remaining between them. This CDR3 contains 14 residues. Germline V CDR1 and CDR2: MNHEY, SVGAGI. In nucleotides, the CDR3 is TGTGCCAGCAGTTACGCGGATAGCAATCAGCCCCAGCATTTT. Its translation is CASSYADSNQPQHF.

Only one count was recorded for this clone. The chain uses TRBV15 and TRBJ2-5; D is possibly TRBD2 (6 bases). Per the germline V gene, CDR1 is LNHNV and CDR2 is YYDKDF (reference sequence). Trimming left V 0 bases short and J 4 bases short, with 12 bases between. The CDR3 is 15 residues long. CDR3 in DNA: TGTGCCACCAGCAGAGATCTCGGGAGACGAGAGACCCAGTACTTC. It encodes CATSRDLGRRETQYF.

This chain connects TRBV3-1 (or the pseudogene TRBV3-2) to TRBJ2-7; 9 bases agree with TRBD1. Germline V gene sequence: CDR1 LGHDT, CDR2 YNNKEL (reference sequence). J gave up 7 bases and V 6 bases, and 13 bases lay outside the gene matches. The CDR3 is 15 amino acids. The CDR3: CASSSSWDREREQYF. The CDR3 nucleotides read TGTGCCAGCAGTTCTTCCTGGGACAGGGAGAGGGAGCAGTACTTC.

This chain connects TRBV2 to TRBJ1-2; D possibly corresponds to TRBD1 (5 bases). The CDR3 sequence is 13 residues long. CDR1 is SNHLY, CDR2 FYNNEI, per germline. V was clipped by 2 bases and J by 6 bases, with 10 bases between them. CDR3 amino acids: CASSEQGSDGYTF. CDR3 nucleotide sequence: TGTGCCAGCAGTGAACAGGGATCGGATGGCTACACCTTC. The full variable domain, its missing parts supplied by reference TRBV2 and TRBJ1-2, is EPEVTQTPSHQVTQMGQEVILRCVPISNHLYFYWYRQILGQKVEFLVSFYNNEISEKSEIFDDQFSVERPDGSNFTLKIRSTKLEDSAMYFCASSEQGSDGYTFGSGTRLTVV.

The CDR3 is CASSIPGTGVGEQYF. In DNA form, the CDR3 reads TGTGCCAGTAGTATTCCCGGGACAGGAGTGGGCGAGCAGTACTTC. The chain is built from TRBV19 and TRBJ2-7; the match to TRBD1 covers 8 bases. Germline CDR1 LNHDA, CDR2 SQIVND (reference sequence). The CDR3 loop spans 15 amino acids. The J segment lost 6 bases and the V segment lost 3 bases, leaving 10 bases of the junction unmatched.

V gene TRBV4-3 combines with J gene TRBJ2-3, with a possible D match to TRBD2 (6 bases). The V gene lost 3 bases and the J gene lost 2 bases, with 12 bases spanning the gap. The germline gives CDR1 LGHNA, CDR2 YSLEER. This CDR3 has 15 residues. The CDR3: CASSQIGTPTDTQYF. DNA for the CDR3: TGCGCCAGCAGCCAGATCGGGACTCCCACAGATACGCAGTATTTT.

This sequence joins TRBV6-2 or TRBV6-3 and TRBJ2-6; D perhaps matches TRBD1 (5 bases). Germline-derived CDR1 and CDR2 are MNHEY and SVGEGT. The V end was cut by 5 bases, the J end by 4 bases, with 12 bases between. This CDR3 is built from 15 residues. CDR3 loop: CASSGRAGGANVLTF. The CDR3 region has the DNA TGTGCCAGCAGTGGACGTGCAGGGGGGGCCAACGTCCTGACTTTC.

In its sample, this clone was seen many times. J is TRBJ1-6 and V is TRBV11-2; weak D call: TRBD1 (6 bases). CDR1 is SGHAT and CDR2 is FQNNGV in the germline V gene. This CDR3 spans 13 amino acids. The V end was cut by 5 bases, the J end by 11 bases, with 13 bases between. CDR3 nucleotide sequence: TGTGCCAGCAGCCTGAATGCAGGGGCACCCCTCCACTTT. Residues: CASSLNAGAPLHF. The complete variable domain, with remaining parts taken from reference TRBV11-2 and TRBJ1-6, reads EAGVAQSPRYKIIEKRQSVAFWCNPISGHATLYWYQQILGQGPKLLIQFQNNGVVDDSQLPKDRFSAERLKGVDSTLKIQPAKLEDSAVYLCASSLNAGAPLHFGNGTRLTVT.

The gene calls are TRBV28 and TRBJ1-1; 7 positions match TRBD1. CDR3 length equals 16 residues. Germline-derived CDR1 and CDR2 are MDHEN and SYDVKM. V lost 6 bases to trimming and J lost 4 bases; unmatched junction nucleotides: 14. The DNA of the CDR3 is TGTGCCAGCAGCCTGACAGGGTTTAGATCGGTCACTGAAGCTTTCTTT. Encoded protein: CASSLTGFRSVTEAFF.

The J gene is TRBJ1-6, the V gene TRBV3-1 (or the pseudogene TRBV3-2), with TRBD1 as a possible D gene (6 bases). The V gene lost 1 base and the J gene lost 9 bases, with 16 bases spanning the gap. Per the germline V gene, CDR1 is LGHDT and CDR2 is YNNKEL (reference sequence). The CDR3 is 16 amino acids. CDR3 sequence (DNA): TGTGCCAGCAGCCAAGTACTGGCAGGGGCTGGTTCACCCCTCCACTTT. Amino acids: CASSQVLAGAGSPLHF.